These T cell receptor beta chains were read from a single sample in a study of blood T cell repertoires in COVID-19. Only in-frame clones appear in the TCRdb table, and some are missing; sequencing was by immunoSEQ multiplex PCR. The sample records some 66,000 clones, 82% being singletons. The sequenced material came from peripheral blood. Receptors originate from a man aged 55-75 years with acute or convalescent COVID-19. CDR3s include the opening cysteine and the closing phenylalanine or tryptophan. D genes are given only for firm matches. Clone size, where shown, is once, few, many, or a class for clones that have expanded.

J: TRBJ1-2
V: TRBV12-3/TRBV12-4
size: -
D: -
length: 13
DNA: TGTGCCAGCAGTTTGGCCGTTAACTATGGCTACACCTTC
CDR3: CASSLAVNYGYTF

J: TRBJ1-1
V: TRBV29-1
size: few
D: -
length: 13
DNA: TGCAGCGTTGAGGCACAGATGAACACTGAAGCTTTCTTT
CDR3: CSVEAQMNTEAFF

J: TRBJ1-4
V: TRBV19
size: -
D: -
length: 14
DNA: TGTGCCAGTAGTATTTCAGGGCGAAGGGAAAAACTGTTTTTT
CDR3: CASSISGRREKLFF

J: TRBJ1-4
V: TRBV3-1/TRBV3-2
size: -
D: -
length: 15
DNA: TGTGCCAGCAGCCCCGGAGGCAGGGGAGATGAAAAACTGTTTTTT
CDR3: CASSPGGRGDEKLFF

J: TRBJ1-2
V: TRBV9
size: -
D: TRBD1
length: 17
DNA: TGTGCCAGCAGCGGACTAGACAGGGGGCGAGCTAACTATGGCTACACCTTC
CDR3: CASSGLDRGRANYGYTF

J: TRBJ2-6
V: TRBV29-1
size: -
D: -
length: 13
DNA: TGCAGCGTTCAGGGTTCCGGGGCCAACGTCCTGACTTTC
CDR3: CSVQGSGANVLTF

J: TRBJ1-1
V: TRBV27
size: -
D: -
length: 15
DNA: TGTGCCAGCAGTACCCATCAGGGCGCGAACACTGAAGCTTTCTTT
CDR3: CASSTHQGANTEAFF

J: TRBJ1-6
V: TRBV5-1
size: -
D: -
length: 14
DNA: TGCGCCAGCAGCTTGGTGGCAGAAAATTCACCCCTCCACTTT
CDR3: CASSLVAENSPLHF

J: TRBJ1-2
V: TRBV6-4
size: -
D: TRBD1
length: 16
DNA: TGTGCCAGCAGTGAACGTGGGACAGGGGCGAACTATGGCTACACCTTC
CDR3: CASSERGTGANYGYTF

J: TRBJ2-4
V: TRBV6-5
size: -
D: TRBD1
length: 15
DNA: TGTGCCAGCAGTTACTCTCAACAGGGGGCAAACATTCAGTACTTC
CDR3: CASSYSQQGANIQYF

J: TRBJ1-2
V: TRBV7-9
size: -
D: -
length: 19
DNA: TGTGCCAGCAGCTCATATTTTGGAGGGACCTCTCCAGCTAACTATGGCTACACCTTC
CDR3: CASSSYFGGTSPANYGYTF

J: TRBJ2-1
V: TRBV3-1/TRBV3-2
size: -
D: TRBD2
length: 15
DNA: TGTGCCAGCAGCCCCGGGACTAGCCTATACAATGAGCAGTTCTTC
CDR3: CASSPGTSLYNEQFF

J: TRBJ2-5
V: TRBV9
size: -
D: -
length: 15
DNA: TGTGCCAGCAGCGTAGACAACAGGGTCGGGGAGACCCAGTACTTC
CDR3: CASSVDNRVGETQYF

J: TRBJ1-2
V: TRBV5-6
size: -
D: -
length: 13
DNA: TGTGCCAGCAGCTCGGACAGTTCCTATGGCTACACCTTC
CDR3: CASSSDSSYGYTF

J: TRBJ1-2
V: TRBV11-2
size: -
D: -
length: 12
DNA: TGTGCCAGCAGCTTTTCCGGTAATGGCTACACCTTC
CDR3: CASSFSGNGYTF

J: TRBJ1-2
V: TRBV4-3
size: once
D: -
length: 13
DNA: TGCGCCAGCAGCCTCACCGCAGACAACGGCTACACCTTC
CDR3: CASSLTADNGYTF

J: TRBJ2-2
V: TRBV9
size: once
D: TRBD2
length: 16
DNA: TGTGCCAGCAGCCCCCAGACTAGCAGGAACACCGGGGAGCTGTTTTTT
CDR3: CASSPQTSRNTGELFF